This entry concerns a single T cell receptor beta chain. Its antigen remains unknown. The sample is drawn from a study of blood T cells in healthy people across ages. Study-level background: Template switching captured about one barcoded beta molecule per two T cells. Study observations and caveats: Unsorted PBMCs blocked a conclusive comparison of naive and antigen-experienced cells. Considered underestimates were the diversity estimates obtained from one million T cells.

Total RNA amounts of at least 5 micrograms were extracted per sample. The second PCR ran roughly 6 to 12 cycles with a sample-barcoded 5' primer and J-beta primers. MiXCR, applied by TCRdb to the 5' RACE reads, yields one record per CDR3 protein. This repertoire shows roughly 640,000 distinct CDR3 sequences, about 30% found once; its top ten account for 15% to 19%. The CDR3 is 15 amino acids. Germline V gene data show CDR1 as SGHTA and CDR2 as FQGNSA. The clonotype comes from an elderly woman in good health. J is TRBJ2-4 and V is TRBV7-2; TRBD2 aligns across 7 bases. The J call could be wrong; TRBJ2-7 is a better fit for the DNA end. Source material: blood. CDR3 protein: CASSPVGGGPVEQYF. CDR3 in DNA: TGTGCCAGCAGCCCGGTCGGGGGAGGGCCTGTCGAGCAGTACTTC.